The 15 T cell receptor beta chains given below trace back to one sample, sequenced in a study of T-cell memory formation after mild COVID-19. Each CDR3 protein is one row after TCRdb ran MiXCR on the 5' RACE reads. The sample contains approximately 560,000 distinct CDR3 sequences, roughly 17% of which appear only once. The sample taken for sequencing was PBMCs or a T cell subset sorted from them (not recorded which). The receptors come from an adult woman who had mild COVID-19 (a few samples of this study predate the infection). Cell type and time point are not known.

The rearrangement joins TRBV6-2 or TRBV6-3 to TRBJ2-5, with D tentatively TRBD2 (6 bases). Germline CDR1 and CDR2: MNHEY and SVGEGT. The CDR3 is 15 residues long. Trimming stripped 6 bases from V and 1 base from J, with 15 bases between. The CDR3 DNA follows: TGTGCCAGCAGCCCTGGCCTCGGGAGCCAAGAGACCCAGTACTTC. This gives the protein CASSPGLGSQETQYF.

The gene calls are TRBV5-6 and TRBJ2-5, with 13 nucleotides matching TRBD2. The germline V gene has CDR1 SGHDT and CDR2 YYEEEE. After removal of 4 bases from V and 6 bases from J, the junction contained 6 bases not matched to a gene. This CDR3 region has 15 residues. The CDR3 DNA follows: TGTGCCAGCAGCCGTGGGACTAGCGGGGCGAAGACCCAGTACTTC. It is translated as CASSRGTSGAKTQYF. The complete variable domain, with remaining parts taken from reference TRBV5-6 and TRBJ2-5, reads DAGVTQSPTHLIKTRGQQVTLRCSPKSGHDTVSWYQQALGQGPQFIFQYYEEEERQRGNFPDRFSGHQFPNYSSELNVNALLLGDSALYLCASSRGTSGAKTQYFGPGTRLLVL.

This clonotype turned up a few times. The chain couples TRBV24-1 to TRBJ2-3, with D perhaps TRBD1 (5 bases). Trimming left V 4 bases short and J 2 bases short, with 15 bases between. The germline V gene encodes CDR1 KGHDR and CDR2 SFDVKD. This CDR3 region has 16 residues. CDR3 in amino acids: CATSDPETGTTDTQYF. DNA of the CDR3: TGTGCCACCAGTGACCCCGAAACAGGAACCACAGATACGCAGTATTTT.

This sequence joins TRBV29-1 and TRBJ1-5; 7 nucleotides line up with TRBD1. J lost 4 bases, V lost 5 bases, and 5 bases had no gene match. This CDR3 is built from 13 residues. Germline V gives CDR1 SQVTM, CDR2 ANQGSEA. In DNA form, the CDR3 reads TGCAGCGTTAGGGACAGCCAAAATCAGCCCCAGCATTTT. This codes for CSVRDSQNQPQHF.

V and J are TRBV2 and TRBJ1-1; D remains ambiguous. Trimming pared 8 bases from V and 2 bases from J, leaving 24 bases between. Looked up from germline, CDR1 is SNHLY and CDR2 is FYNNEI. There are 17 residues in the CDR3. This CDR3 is CASGFDLRIGSNTEAFF. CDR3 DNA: TGTGCCAGCGGTTTTGATTTGAGGATAGGGTCCAACACTGAAGCTTTCTTT.

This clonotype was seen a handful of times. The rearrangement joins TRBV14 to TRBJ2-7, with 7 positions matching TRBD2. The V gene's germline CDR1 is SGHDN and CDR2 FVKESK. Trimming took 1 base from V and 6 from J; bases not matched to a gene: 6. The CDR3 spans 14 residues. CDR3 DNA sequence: TGTGCCAGCAGCCAAGTCGGCGGGAGAAGCGAGCAGTACTTC. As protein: CASSQVGGRSEQYF.

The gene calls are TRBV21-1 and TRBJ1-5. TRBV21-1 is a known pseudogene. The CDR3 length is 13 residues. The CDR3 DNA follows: TGTGCCAGCAGCAAAGGGGTGTATCAGCCCCAGCATTTT. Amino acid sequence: CASSKGVYQPQHF.

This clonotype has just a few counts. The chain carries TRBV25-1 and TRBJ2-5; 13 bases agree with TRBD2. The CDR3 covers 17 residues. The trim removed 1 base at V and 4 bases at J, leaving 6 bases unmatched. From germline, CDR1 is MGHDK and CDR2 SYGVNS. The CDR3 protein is CASSESWTSGSGETQYF. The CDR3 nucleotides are TGTGCCAGCAGTGAATCGTGGACTAGCGGGAGTGGAGAGACCCAGTACTTC.

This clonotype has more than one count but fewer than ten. CDR3 DNA sequence: TGTGCCACCGCGGAGCGGGGGGAGACCCAGTACTTC. Its translation is CATAERGETQYF. J is TRBJ2-5 and V is TRBV10-3, with TRBD2 identical over 8 bases. The CDR3 sequence is 12 residues long. Germline CDR1 and CDR2: ENHRY and SYGVKD. V lost 10 bases and J lost 5; bases outside the gene matches: 6.

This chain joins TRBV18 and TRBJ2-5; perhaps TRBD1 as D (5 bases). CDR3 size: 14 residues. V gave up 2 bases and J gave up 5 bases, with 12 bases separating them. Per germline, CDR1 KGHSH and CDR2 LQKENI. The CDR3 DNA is TGTGCCAGCTCACCAGACACCAGGGCGGAGACCCAGTACTTC. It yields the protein CASSPDTRAETQYF.

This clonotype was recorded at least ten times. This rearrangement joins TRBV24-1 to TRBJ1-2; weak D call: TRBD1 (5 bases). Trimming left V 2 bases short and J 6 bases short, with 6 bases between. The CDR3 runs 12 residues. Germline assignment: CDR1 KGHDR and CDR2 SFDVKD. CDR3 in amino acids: CATSDSGHGYTF. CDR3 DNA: TGTGCCACCAGTGATTCGGGGCATGGCTACACCTTC.

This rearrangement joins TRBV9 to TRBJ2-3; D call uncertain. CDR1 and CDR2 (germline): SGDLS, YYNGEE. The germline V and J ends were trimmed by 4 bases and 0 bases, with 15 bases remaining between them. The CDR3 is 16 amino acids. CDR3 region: CASSSPDRVSTDTQYF. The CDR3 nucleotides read TGTGCCAGCAGCTCCCCCGATAGGGTGAGCACAGATACGCAGTATTTT.

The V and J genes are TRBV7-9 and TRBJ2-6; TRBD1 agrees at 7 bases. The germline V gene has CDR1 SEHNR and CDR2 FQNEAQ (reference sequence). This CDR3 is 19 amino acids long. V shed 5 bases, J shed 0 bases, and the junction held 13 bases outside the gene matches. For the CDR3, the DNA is TGTGCCAGCAGCGGGGGCCATCGACAGGGCCTCTCTGGGGCCAACGTCCTGACTTTC. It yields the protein CASSGGHRQGLSGANVLTF. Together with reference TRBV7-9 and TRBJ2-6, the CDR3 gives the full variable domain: DTGVSQNPRHKITKRGQNVTFRCDPISEHNRLYWYRQTLGQGPEFLTYFQNEAQLEKSRLLSDRFSAERPKGSFSTLEIQRTEQGDSAMYLCASSGGHRQGLSGANVLTFGAGSRLTVL.

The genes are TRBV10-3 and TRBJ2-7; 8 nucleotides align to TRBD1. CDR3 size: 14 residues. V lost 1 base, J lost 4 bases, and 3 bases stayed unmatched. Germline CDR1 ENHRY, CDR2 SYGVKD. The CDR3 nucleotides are TGTGCCATCAGTGAGTACAGGGGGAGTTACGAGCAGTACTTC. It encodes CAISEYRGSYEQYF.

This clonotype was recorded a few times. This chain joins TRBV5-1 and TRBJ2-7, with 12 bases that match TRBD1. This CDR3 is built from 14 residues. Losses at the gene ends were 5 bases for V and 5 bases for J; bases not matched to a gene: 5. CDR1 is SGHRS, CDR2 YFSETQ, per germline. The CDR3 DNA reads TGCGCCAGCAGTCCGGGACAGGGGGCTGACGAGCAGTACTTC. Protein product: CASSPGQGADEQYF.